This T cell receptor (beta chain) was recovered during a study of blood T cell repertoires in COVID-19 (dated by TCRdb to about 2020). Study-level background: The collaborator samples originated in the United States, Italy and Spain and spanned the acute and convalescent phases of COVID-19. The prospective study material was composed of cDNA or gDNA derived from T cells, B-cell-depleted T cells, or PBMCs. Subjects who had been exposed to COVID-19, were actively infected with it, or had recovered from it provided the deeply sampled blood TCRbeta repertoires that made up the dataset. Samples came from the ongoing ImmuneRACE study (first 160 participants) plus 1,254 subjects from 6 global collaborators. The repertoires were released in a freely available public database intended as a resource for research on the immune response to SARS-CoV-2. Nearly every sample came with metadata listing a de-identified subject ID, COVID-19 status, age in years and sex. Where available, HLA class I and class II types were taken from metadata supplied by the sample provider and were not determined by assay-based typing.

The CDR3 goes from the cysteine to the phenylalanine over 18 residues. The kept DNA is CDR3 alone, 54 bases in frame from the first base. Sequences LNHDA (CDR1) and SQIVND (CDR2) are obtained from the germline V gene (reference sequence). Germline trimming amounts to 7 bases on V and 4 bases on J, with 16 as the count of junction bases outside the gene matches. As concerns this clone: Its antigen specificity is not known. Per-base quality was not reported, and no clone a single base away is much larger than it.

TCRbeta CDR3 regions were amplified from genomic DNA using the immunoSEQ Assay, a bias-controlled multiplex PCR. Processing in the source paper ran as follows. The number of nucleated cells in each sample was estimated from the amplification of reference gene primers within the assay. To quantify the absolute abundance of each unique TCRbeta CDR3 rearrangement, sequence reads were collapsed and filtered. Productive Simpson clonality was computed per sample as the square root of Simpson's diversity index over productive rearrangements. As stored in TCRdb, this immuneACCESS dataset retains in-frame rearrangements with V and J assigned. A fraction of the clones does not appear; measured against another copy, unresolved V genes explain less than half of the discrepancy, and the remainder lacks a known reason. That table supplies the V and J calls and clone size; D and trimming were determined from the DNA. The sample table records roughly 150,000 clones; around 74% of these occur just once. The ten biggest clones cover about 4% of the sample.

The collaborating institutions used their own protocols to collect whole blood in K2EDTA tubes. For TCRbeta analysis, collaborator samples were shipped as frozen whole blood, as isolated PBMCs, or as DNA extracted from either sample type. What the study reported, not specific to this receptor: The quantity of clinical and demographic metadata differed by source and by participant and was supplied without curation.

The chain links TRBV19 with TRBJ1-2; 12 of the junction bases match TRBD1. The specimen was peripheral blood. The sequence derives from a woman of 80 years or more with acute or convalescent COVID-19. The nucleotide sequence is TGTGCCAGTAATACCCCGGGACAGGGGGCGAGAGGGAGCTATGGCTACACCTTC. Its translation reads: CASNTPGQGARGSYGYTF. Beyond the CDR3, the reference TRBV19 and TRBJ1-2 genes provide the residues; the full variable domain reads: DGGITQSPKYLFRKEGQNVTLSCEQNLNHDAMYWYRQDPGQGLRLIYYSQIVNDFQKGDIAEGYSVSREKKESFPLTVTSAQKNPTAFYLCASNTPGQGARGSYGYTFGSGTRLTVV.